The present T cell receptor (beta chain) was sequenced within a study of a mutant IDH1 vaccine in newly diagnosed glioma. TCRdb keeps only in-frame clones here, not all; method: immunoSEQ multiplex PCR. This sample has about 66,000 clones, with about 81% found just once. The CDR3 contains 16 residues. Germline CDR1 SGHRS, CDR2 YFSETQ. The trim removed 4 bases at V and 2 bases at J, leaving 10 bases unmatched. Time point in this sample: week 11, during vaccination. In the vaccine, a single dose held 300 ug of the mutant IDH1 20-mer peptide, along with topical imiquimod. Comments on this clone: Its antigen is currently unknown.

The sequence came from a woman aged 45-65 years with glioma. The sample was PBMCs, taken from a glioma patient whose treatment included an IDH1 peptide vaccine. The rearrangement uses TRBV5-1 and TRBJ1-1; 8 nucleotides match TRBD1. This chain's CDR3 is CASSHSDTGGNTEAFF. The CDR3 DNA reads as TGCGCCAGCAGCCATTCCGACACAGGGGGAAACACTGAAGCTTTCTTT.